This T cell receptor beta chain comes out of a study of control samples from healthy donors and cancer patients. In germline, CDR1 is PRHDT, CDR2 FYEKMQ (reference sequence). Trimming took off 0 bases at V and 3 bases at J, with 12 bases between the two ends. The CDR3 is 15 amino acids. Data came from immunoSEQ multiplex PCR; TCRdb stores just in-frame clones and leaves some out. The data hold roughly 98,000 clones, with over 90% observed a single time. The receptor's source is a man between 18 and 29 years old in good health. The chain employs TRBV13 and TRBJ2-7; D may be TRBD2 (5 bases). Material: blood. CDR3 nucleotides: TGTGCCAGCAGCTTAGGACAGCACAGCGGCTACGAGCAGTACTTC. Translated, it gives CASSLGQHSGYEQYF.